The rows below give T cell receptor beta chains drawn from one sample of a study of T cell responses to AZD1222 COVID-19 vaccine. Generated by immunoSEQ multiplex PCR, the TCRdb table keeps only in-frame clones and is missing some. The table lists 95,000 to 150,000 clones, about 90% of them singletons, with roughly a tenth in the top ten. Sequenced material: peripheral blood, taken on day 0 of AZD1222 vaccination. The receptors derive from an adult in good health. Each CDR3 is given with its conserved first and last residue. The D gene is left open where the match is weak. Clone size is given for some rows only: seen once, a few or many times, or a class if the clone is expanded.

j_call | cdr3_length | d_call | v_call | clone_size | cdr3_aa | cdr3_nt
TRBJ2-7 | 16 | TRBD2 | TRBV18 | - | CASSPLGTTFSYEQYF | TGTGCCAGCTCACCCCTCGGGACTACCTTCTCCTACGAGCAGTACTTC
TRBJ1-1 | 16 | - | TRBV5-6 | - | CASRLKGPSLGTEAFF | TGTGCCAGCAGATTGAAAGGACCAAGCCTAGGGACTGAAGCTTTCTTT
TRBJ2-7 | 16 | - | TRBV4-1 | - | CASSQETFTGTHEQYF | TGCGCCAGCAGCCAAGAGACATTTACCGGGACACACGAGCAGTACTTC
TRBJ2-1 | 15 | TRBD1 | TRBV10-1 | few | CASSHPGQGINEQFF | TGCGCCAGCAGCCACCCGGGACAGGGGATAAATGAGCAGTTCTTC
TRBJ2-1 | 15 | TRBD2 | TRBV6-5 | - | CASTGTSGLYNEQFF | TGTGCCAGCACTGGGACTAGCGGACTCTACAATGAGCAGTTCTTC
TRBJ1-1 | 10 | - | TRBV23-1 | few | CASLNTEAFF | TGCGCCAGCCTGAACACTGAAGCTTTCTTT
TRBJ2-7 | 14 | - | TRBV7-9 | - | CASSPNQRAHEQYF | TGTGCCAGCAGCCCCAATCAGAGGGCTCACGAGCAGTACTTC
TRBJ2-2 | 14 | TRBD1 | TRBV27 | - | CASSWTGNTGELFF | TGTGCCAGCAGTTGGACAGGGAACACCGGGGAGCTGTTTTTT
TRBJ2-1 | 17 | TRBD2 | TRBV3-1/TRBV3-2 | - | CASSQGSVGGTYNEQFF | TGTGCCAGCAGCCAAGGGTCAGTGGGAGGGACCTACAATGAGCAGTTCTTC
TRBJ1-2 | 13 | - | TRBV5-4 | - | CASSLELTEGYTF | TGTGCCAGCAGCTTGGAACTCACGGAGGGCTACACCTTC
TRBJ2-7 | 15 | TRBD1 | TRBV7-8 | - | CASSYDRGAAYEQYF | TGTGCCAGCAGCTACGACAGGGGGGCCGCGTACGAGCAGTACTTC
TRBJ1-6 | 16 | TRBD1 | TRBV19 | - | CASKPDRGPVNSPLHF | TGTGCCAGTAAACCGGACAGGGGGCCGGTTAATTCACCCCTCCACTTT
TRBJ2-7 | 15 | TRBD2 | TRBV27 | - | CASSSKGLGTYEQYF | TGTGCCAGCAGTTCAAAGGGACTAGGGACCTACGAGCAGTACTTC
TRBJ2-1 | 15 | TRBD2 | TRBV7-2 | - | CASSSGTISYNEQFF | TGTGCCAGCAGCTCCGGGACTATCTCCTACAATGAGCAGTTCTTC
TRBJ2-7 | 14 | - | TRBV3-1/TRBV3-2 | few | CASSQGFSSYEQYF | TGTGCCAGCAGCCAAGGTTTCTCCAGCTACGAGCAGTACTTC
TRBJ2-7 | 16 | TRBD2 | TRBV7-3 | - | CASSYDGTSGRYEQYF | TGTGCCAGCAGCTACGACGGGACTAGCGGGAGGTACGAGCAGTACTTC
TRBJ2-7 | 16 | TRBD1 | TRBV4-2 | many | CASSQDRGTGWNEQYF | TGTGCCAGCAGCCAAGATCGGGGGACAGGGTGGAACGAGCAGTACTTC
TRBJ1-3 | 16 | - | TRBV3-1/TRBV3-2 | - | CASSRGAAYSGNTIYF | TGTGCCAGCAGCCGAGGGGCGGCCTACTCTGGAAACACCATATATTTT
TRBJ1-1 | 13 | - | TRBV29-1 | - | CSLTMGSDTEAFF | TGCAGCCTCACCATGGGGTCGGACACTGAAGCTTTCTTT
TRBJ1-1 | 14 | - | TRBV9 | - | CASSVAPGAIEAFF | TGTGCCAGCAGCGTAGCTCCAGGGGCAATTGAAGCTTTCTTT
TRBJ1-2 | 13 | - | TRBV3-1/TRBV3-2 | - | CASSQLGSSGYTF | TGTGCCAGCAGCCAACTAGGGTCGTCTGGCTACACCTTC
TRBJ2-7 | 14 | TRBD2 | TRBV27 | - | CASSFLAEAYEQYF | TGTGCCAGCAGTTTTCTAGCGGAGGCCTACGAGCAGTACTTC
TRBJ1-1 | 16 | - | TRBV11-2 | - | CASSLGRARRNTEAFF | TGTGCCAGCAGCTTAGGAAGAGCCCGACGGAACACTGAAGCTTTCTTT
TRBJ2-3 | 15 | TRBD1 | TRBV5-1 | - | CASSSSGTGEDTQYF | TGCGCCAGCAGCTCATCCGGGACAGGGGAAGATACGCAGTATTTT
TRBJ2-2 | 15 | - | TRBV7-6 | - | CASTPTTVDTGELFF | TGTGCCAGCACCCCGACCACAGTGGACACCGGGGAGCTGTTTTTT
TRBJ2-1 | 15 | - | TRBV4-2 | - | CASSQAVPGYNEQFF | TGTGCCAGCAGCCAAGCGGTCCCGGGGTACAATGAGCAGTTCTTC
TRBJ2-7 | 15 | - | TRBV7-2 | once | CASSLRGRGSYEQYF | TGTGCCAGCAGCTTAAGGGGACGGGGCTCCTACGAGCAGTACTTC
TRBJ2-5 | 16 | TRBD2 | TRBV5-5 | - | CASSFDPGWGGETQYF | TGTGCCAGCAGCTTCGATCCAGGGTGGGGGGGAGAGACCCAGTACTTC
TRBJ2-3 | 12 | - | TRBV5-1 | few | CASSLNTDTQYF | TGCGCCAGCAGCTTGAACACAGATACGCAGTATTTT
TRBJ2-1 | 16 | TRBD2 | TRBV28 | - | CASSLGRTSGIGEQFF | TGTGCCAGCAGTTTGGGAAGGACTAGCGGGATCGGTGAGCAGTTCTTC
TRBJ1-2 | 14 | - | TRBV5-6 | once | CASRNQGTLYGYTF | TGTGCCAGCAGAAACCAAGGGACACTGTATGGCTACACCTTC
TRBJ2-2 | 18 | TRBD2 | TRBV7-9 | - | CASSPRTSETLRAGELFF | TGTGCCAGCAGCCCCCGGACTAGCGAGACTCTTCGCGCCGGGGAGCTGTTTTTT
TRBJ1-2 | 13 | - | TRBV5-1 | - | CASSLPGAYGYTF | TGCGCCAGCAGCTTGCCGGGCGCCTATGGCTACACCTTC
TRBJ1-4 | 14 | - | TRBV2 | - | CASSAGTSNEKLFF | TGTGCCAGCAGTGCGGGGACGAGTAATGAAAAACTGTTTTTT
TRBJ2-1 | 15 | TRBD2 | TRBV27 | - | CASSLSSGGWGEQFF | TGTGCCAGCAGTTTGAGTAGCGGGGGGTGGGGTGAGCAGTTCTTC
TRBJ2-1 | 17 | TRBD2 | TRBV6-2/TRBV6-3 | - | CASSSTGLAGGSNEQFF | TGTGCCAGCAGTTCTACGGGACTAGCGGGAGGATCCAATGAGCAGTTCTTC
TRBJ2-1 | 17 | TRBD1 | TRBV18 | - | CASSRRPTGSSYNEQFF | TGTGCCAGCTCACGGAGACCGACAGGGAGCTCCTACAATGAGCAGTTCTTC
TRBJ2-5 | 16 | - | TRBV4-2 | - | CASSQDGSGEGETQYF | TGTGCCAGCAGCCAAGACGGCTCAGGGGAAGGAGAGACCCAGTACTTC
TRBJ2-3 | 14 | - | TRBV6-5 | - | CASSYLQGGDTQYF | TGTGCCAGCAGTTACCTGCAGGGGGGAGATACGCAGTATTTT
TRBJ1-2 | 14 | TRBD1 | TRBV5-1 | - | CASSLGQGNYGYTF | TGCGCCAGCAGCTTGGGACAGGGCAACTATGGCTACACCTTC
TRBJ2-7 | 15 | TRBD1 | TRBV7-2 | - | CASSYSSRGNYEQYF | TGTGCCAGCAGCTATAGTAGCAGGGGGAACTACGAGCAGTACTTC